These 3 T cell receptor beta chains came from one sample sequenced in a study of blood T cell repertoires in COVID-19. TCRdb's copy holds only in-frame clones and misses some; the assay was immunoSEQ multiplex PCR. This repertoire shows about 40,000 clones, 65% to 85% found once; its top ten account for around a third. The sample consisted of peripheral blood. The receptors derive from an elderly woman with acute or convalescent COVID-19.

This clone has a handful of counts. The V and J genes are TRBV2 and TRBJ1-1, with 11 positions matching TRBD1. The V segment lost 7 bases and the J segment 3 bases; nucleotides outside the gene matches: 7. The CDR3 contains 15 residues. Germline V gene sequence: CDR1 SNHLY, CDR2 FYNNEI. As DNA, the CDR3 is TGTGCCAGCAATGGCGGACAGGGGGCCTACACTGAAGCTTTCTTT. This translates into CASNGGQGAYTEAFF.

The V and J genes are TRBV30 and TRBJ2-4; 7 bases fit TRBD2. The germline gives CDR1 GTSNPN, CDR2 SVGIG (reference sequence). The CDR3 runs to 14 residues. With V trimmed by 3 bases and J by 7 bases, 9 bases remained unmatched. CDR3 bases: TGTGCCTGGAGGGATACGGGAGGAAGTAACATTCAGTACTTC. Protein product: CAWRDTGGSNIQYF.

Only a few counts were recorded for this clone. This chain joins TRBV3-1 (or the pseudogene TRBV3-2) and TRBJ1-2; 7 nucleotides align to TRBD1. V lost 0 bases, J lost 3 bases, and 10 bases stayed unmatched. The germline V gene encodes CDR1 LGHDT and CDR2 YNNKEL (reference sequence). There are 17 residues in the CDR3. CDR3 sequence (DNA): TGTGCCAGCAGCCAAGACGGGACAGCGAGGCTCGACTATGGCTACACCTTC. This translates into CASSQDGTARLDYGYTF.